The clone carrying this TCR beta chain was picked up many times. The data are from a study of T cells after yellow fever vaccination. TCRdb redid the calling of the 5' RACE reads with MiXCR, one entry per CDR3 protein. Of roughly 160,000 distinct CDR3 sequences in the sample, around 7.3% were seen once. V was cut by 8 bases and J by 1 base, with 11 bases left in between. This CDR3 has 13 amino acids. Per germline, CDR1 MNHEY and CDR2 SVGEGT. Specimen: CD4+ T cells sorted from PBMCs, collected 4 to 5 days after the first yellow fever vaccination. This sequence originates from a young man who received the YFV17D yellow fever vaccine. The chain links TRBV6-2 or TRBV6-3 to TRBJ2-5; D is unresolved. CDR3 bases: TGTGCCAGCGCACGTCTCCGCCAAGAGACCCAGTACTTC. Protein product: CASARLRQETQYF.